The 16 T cell receptor beta chains reported below all come from one sample, sequenced in a study of cytomegalovirus exposure and HLA in healthy donors. Using immunoSEQ multiplex PCR, the repertoire was profiled, and TCRdb retains in-frame clones only, with some absent. Among about 110,000 clones, less than 90% were seen once, and the ten largest hold about 1.8%. The material sequenced was PBMCs. The receptors here all came from a woman aged 18-29 years in good health and CMV-seropositive.

This chain joins TRBV6-5 and TRBJ2-1; TRBD1 is a possible D gene (6 bases). Germline-derived CDR1 and CDR2 are MNHEY and SVGAGI. V was pared by 0 bases and J by 2 bases, with 8 bases between. The CDR3 spans 15 residues. The chain's CDR3 is CASSYSRTAYNEQFF. DNA of the CDR3: TGTGCCAGCAGTTACTCGAGGACAGCCTACAATGAGCAGTTCTTC.

This clone was counted once. V is TRBV29-1 and J is TRBJ2-7; 9 bases align to TRBD1. The CDR3 has 13 amino acids. Per the germline V gene, CDR1 is SQVTM and CDR2 is ANQGSEA. Germline trimming cut 4 bases from V and 5 bases from J; bases unmatched to any gene: 6. CDR3 sequence: CSVGTGDSNEQYF. In DNA, the CDR3 is TGCAGCGTTGGGACAGGGGATTCGAACGAGCAGTACTTC.

The chain couples TRBV2 to TRBJ2-5; perhaps TRBD2 as D (8 bases). With 6 bases removed from V and 0 bases from J, the gap between germline ends came to 26 bases. The length of the CDR3 is 19 residues. The germline CDR1 and CDR2 sequences are SNHLY and FYNNEI. CDR3 in DNA: TGTGCCAGCAGGGCCCAGGGGGGGAGTAGCGGGGATTACCAAGAGACCCAGTACTTC. The encoded protein is CASRAQGGSSGDYQETQYF.

This rearrangement joins TRBV11-2 to TRBJ2-3, with 9 bases lining up with TRBD1. The V gene end was trimmed by 1 base and the J gene end by 0 bases; junction bases not matched to a gene: 5. The V gene's germline CDR1 is SGHAT and CDR2 FQNNGV. The CDR3 has 17 residues. Here the CDR3 DNA reads TGTGCCAGCAGCTTAGTCGACAGGGGGTCTAGCACAGATACGCAGTATTTT. Translation: CASSLVDRGSSTDTQYF.

V and J are TRBV4-3 and TRBJ2-3, with TRBD1 matching 8 bases. This CDR3 contains 15 residues. Losses at the gene ends were 4 bases for V and 4 bases for J; bases not matched to a gene: 7. Germline-derived CDR1 and CDR2 are LGHNA and YSLEER. CDR3 DNA: TGCGCCAGCAGCCCAGGGGGCGTTGGCGCAGATACGCAGTATTTT. This translates into CASSPGGVGADTQYF.

This clone was recorded only once. Distinct nucleotide sequences in the sample also encode this CDR3. The rearrangement joins TRBV2 to TRBJ2-7; 9 nucleotides align to TRBD1. This CDR3 region has 14 residues. J gave up 5 bases and V 4 bases, and 6 bases lay outside the gene matches. Germline-derived CDR1 and CDR2 are SNHLY and FYNNEI. The CDR3 is CASSVGTGSHEQYF. CDR3 bases: TGTGCCAGCAGTGTAGGGACAGGGTCCCACGAGCAGTACTTC.

The chain couples TRBV15 to TRBJ2-4, with D tentatively TRBD2 (6 bases). Germline V gives CDR1 LNHNV, CDR2 YYDKDF (reference sequence). This CDR3 is built from 15 residues. V was trimmed by 1 base and J by 0 bases, leaving 7 bases between them. CDR3 in amino acids: CATSRGGLAKNIQYF. The CDR3 DNA reads as TGTGCCACCAGCAGAGGGGGACTAGCCAAAAACATTCAGTACTTC.

The chain is built from TRBV15 and TRBJ1-2; D call uncertain. The CDR3 is made up of 15 amino acids. Germline lookup yields CDR1 LNHNV and CDR2 YYDKDF (reference sequence). Deletions cut 1 base from V and 2 bases from J, with 11 bases between. CDR3 loop: CATSRGGLGNYGYTF. The CDR3 region has the DNA TGTGCCACCAGCAGAGGAGGGCTGGGAAACTATGGCTACACCTTC. Full variable domain (outside the CDR3, taken from reference TRBV15 and TRBJ1-2): DAMVIQNPRYQVTQFGKPVTLSCSQTLNHNVMYWYQQKSSQAPKLLFHYYDKDFNNEADTPDNFQSRRPNTSFCFLDIRSPGLGDTAMYLCATSRGGLGNYGYTFGSGTRLTVV.

This clone was recorded once. V is TRBV5-6 and J is TRBJ2-3; tentative D call: TRBD2 (6 bases). This CDR3 has 15 amino acids. Trimming left V 3 bases short and J 2 bases short, with 13 bases between. The V gene's germline CDR1 is SGHDT and CDR2 YYEEEE. DNA of the CDR3: TGTGCCAGCAGCTGGGGACTGCGCGACACAGATACGCAGTATTTT. Its translation is CASSWGLRDTDTQYF.

This clone has just a few counts. The chain links TRBV28 to TRBJ2-5; 7 bases agree with TRBD2. The CDR3 totals 13 residues. CDR1 is MDHEN, CDR2 SYDVKM, per germline. Losses at the gene ends were 6 bases for V and 5 bases for J; bases not matched to a gene: 6. In DNA form, the CDR3 reads TGTGCCAGCAGAACCGGGGGGTTTGAGACCCAGTACTTC. Protein sequence: CASRTGGFETQYF.

The rearrangement joins TRBV6-5 to TRBJ2-3; 10 nucleotides line up with TRBD2. The junction had 7 bases not matched to a gene; V was cut back by 8 bases and J by 2 bases. The CDR3 consists of 15 residues. Germline CDR1 and CDR2: MNHEY and SVGAGI. The DNA of the CDR3 is TGTGCCAGCTGGCAGGGACTAGCGATCACAGATACGCAGTATTTT. Protein sequence: CASWQGLAITDTQYF.

The chain carries TRBV6-1 and TRBJ2-3; a weak D match, TRBD1 (5 bases). Looked up from germline, CDR1 is MNHNS and CDR2 is SASEGT. The CDR3 loop spans 15 amino acids. V was shortened by 8 bases and J by 5 bases, with 20 bases between the two germline ends. The DNA for the CDR3 is TGTGCCAGCTGCGACTTACAAGGGGATCTAGATACGCAGTATTTT. Its translation is CASCDLQGDLDTQYF.

This chain joins TRBV7-2 and TRBJ2-7; 9 nucleotides match TRBD1. The CDR3 is made up of 15 amino acids. The germline CDR1 and CDR2 sequences are SGHTA and FQGNSA. V was pared by 6 bases and J by 2 bases, with 8 bases of the junction left unmatched. Here the CDR3 reads CASSSTGTGTYEQYF. CDR3 sequence (DNA): TGTGCCAGCAGTTCCACCGGGACAGGGACCTACGAGCAGTACTTC.

This chain connects TRBV28 to TRBJ1-1, with unresolved D. V was trimmed by 2 bases and J by 0 bases, leaving 13 bases between them. This CDR3 has 16 residues. Per germline, CDR1 MDHEN and CDR2 SYDVKM. Here the CDR3 reads CASSLPPTRMNTEAFF. CDR3 DNA sequence: TGTGCCAGCAGTTTACCCCCCACACGCATGAACACTGAAGCTTTCTTT.

V is TRBV4-1 and J is TRBJ1-6; 7 positions agree with TRBD1. This CDR3 has 17 amino acids. CDR1 is MGHRA, CDR2 YSYEKL, per germline. The trim removed 1 base at V and 1 base at J, leaving 4 bases unmatched. CDR3 residues: CASSQGQGRSYNSPLHF. The CDR3 DNA reads as TGCGCCAGCAGCCAAGGACAGGGAAGGTCCTATAATTCACCCCTCCACTTT.

V is TRBV7-3 and J is TRBJ2-7, with a possible D match to TRBD2 (7 bases). The length of the CDR3 is 15 residues. Trimming removed 5 bases from V and 9 bases from J, with 23 bases in between. Germline V gene sequence: CDR1 SGHTA, CDR2 FQGTGA. CDR3 amino acids: CASSAPLERGGGQYF. CDR3 DNA sequence: TGTGCCAGCAGCGCCCCCCTGGAGCGGGGAGGGGGGCAGTACTTC.